The present T cell receptor beta chain was sequenced within a study of PD-1 blockade in classical Hodgkin lymphoma. Study-wide findings and caveats: Undefined causes, possibly disease activity or prior therapy, underlie the repertoire differences.

In the case of this clone: What it recognizes is unknown.

Time point denoted: newly diagnosed, previously untreated cHL patient sample. Assay used: immunoSEQ multiplex PCR; TCRdb lists only in-frame clones, some missing. The sample includes about 7,100 clones, around 78% of them seen just once. CDR1 and CDR2 (germline): MNHNS, SASEGT. The CDR3 has 15 residues. V was trimmed by 7 bases and J by 3 bases, leaving 16 bases between them. This receptor was obtained from a human donor with classical Hodgkin lymphoma. Sequenced sample: peripheral blood mononuclear cells (PBMCs). V is TRBV6-1 and J is TRBJ2-1; D is possibly TRBD2 (6 bases). The CDR3 DNA is TGTGCCAGCATCTCTGGGGACTCAGACTACAATGAGCAGTTCTTC. Amino acids: CASISGDSDYNEQFF.